This is a list of T cell receptor beta chains from one sample in a study of cytotoxic CD8 clonotypes in ibrutinib-treated CLL. Assay: immunoSEQ multiplex PCR; the TCRdb copy retains only in-frame clones and omits some. The sample includes approximately 30,000 clones, roughly 59% of them seen just once. The sequencing here drew on PBMCs, taken before ibrutinib treatment. These receptors all come from a human donor with chronic lymphocytic leukemia. The CDR3 runs from the conserved cysteine through the conserved F or W. A D gene is named only where the DNA matches it firmly. A row's size may be missing; if present it is once, few, many or a size class.

D	V	J	size	CDR3	DNA
.	TRBV6-5	TRBJ2-3	.	CASSYDRLSTDTQYF	TGTGCCAGCAGTTACGACAGACTTAGCACAGATACGCAGTATTTT
.	TRBV27	TRBJ1-6	few	CASSKQGLRGSPLHF	TGTGCCAGCAGTAAACAGGGTTTGCGGGGCTCACCCCTCCACTTT
.	TRBV11-2	TRBJ1-1	.	CASSLDGITEAFF	TGTGCCAGCAGCTTAGATGGCATAACTGAAGCTTTCTTT
.	TRBV9	TRBJ2-1	.	CASSVANSYNEQFF	TGTGCCAGCAGCGTAGCGAACAGCTACAATGAGCAGTTCTTC
.	TRBV10-3	TRBJ2-3	few	CAISVGGRYTDTQYF	TGTGCCATCAGTGTAGGTGGGAGGTACACAGATACGCAGTATTTT
.	TRBV9	TRBJ2-1	.	CASSFFSSNEQFF	TGTGCCAGCAGCTTCTTTAGCTCCAATGAGCAGTTCTTC
TRBD2	TRBV18	TRBJ2-3	.	CASSPPGLAGGSDTQYF	TGTGCCAGCTCACCCCCCGGGCTAGCGGGGGGATCAGATACGCAGTATTTT
.	TRBV5-1	TRBJ2-5	.	CASSLYQETQYF	TGCGCCAGCAGCTTGTACCAAGAGACCCAGTACTTC
.	TRBV28	TRBJ2-2	.	CASSFDRGKNTGELFF	TGTGCCAGCAGTTTTGATAGGGGAAAGAACACCGGGGAGCTGTTTTTT
TRBD1	TRBV11-2	TRBJ1-2	few	CASSLFPRTGYYGYTF	TGTGCCAGCAGCTTATTCCCTCGGACAGGATACTATGGCTACACCTTC
.	TRBV21-1	TRBJ1-3	.	CAAPEPTFLSGNTIYF	TGTGCCGCCCCAGAGCCGACTTTCCTTTCTGGAAACACCATATATTTT
TRBD1	TRBV7-9	TRBJ2-7	few	CASSSRQGLYEQYF	TGTGCCAGCAGCTCGAGACAGGGTCTCTACGAGCAGTACTTC
TRBD2	TRBV6-1	TRBJ2-3	.	CASRLAGVSTDTQYF	TGTGCCAGCAGACTAGCGGGGGTTAGCACAGATACGCAGTATTTT
.	TRBV7-9	TRBJ1-5	.	CASSSPPDGSNQPQHF	TGTGCCAGCAGCTCCCCCCCGGACGGTAGCAATCAGCCCCAGCATTTT
TRBD2	TRBV5-1	TRBJ2-5	.	CASSHGLAGARGETQYF	TGCGCCAGCAGCCACGGACTAGCGGGGGCCAGGGGGGAGACCCAGTACTTC
TRBD2	TRBV19	TRBJ2-1	few	CASGLAGYNEQFF	TGTGCCAGTGGACTAGCGGGCTACAATGAGCAGTTCTTC
TRBD1	TRBV11-1	TRBJ2-1	.	CASSQRGRIYNEQFF	TGTGCCAGCAGCCAAAGGGGGCGGATATACAATGAGCAGTTCTTC
.	TRBV7-2	TRBJ2-7	few	CASSLYTGAVNEQYF	TGTGCCAGCAGCTTATATACGGGGGCGGTCAACGAGCAGTACTTC
.	TRBV7-3	TRBJ2-3	.	CASSSQGGGTDTQYF	TGTGCCAGCAGTTCTCAGGGGGGAGGCACAGATACGCAGTATTTT
.	TRBV18	TRBJ1-2	.	CASSPIGQGYGYTF	TGTGCCAGCTCACCAATCGGGCAGGGCTATGGCTACACCTTC
TRBD2	TRBV5-1	TRBJ2-3	few	CASSFRGGPTDTQYF	TGCGCCAGCAGCTTCCGGGGGGGCCCCACAGATACGCAGTATTTT
TRBD1	TRBV10-3	TRBJ1-2	.	CAIGGTGGDGYTF	TGTGCCATCGGGGGGACAGGCGGGGATGGCTACACCTTC
.	TRBV29-1	TRBJ2-5	few	CSVATGGGETQYF	TGCAGCGTTGCGACAGGTGGGGGGGAGACCCAGTACTTC
TRBD1	TRBV4-1	TRBJ2-3	.	CASSQEFGQGVTDTQYF	TGCGCCAGCAGCCAAGAGTTTGGGCAGGGGGTCACAGATACGCAGTATTTT
.	TRBV28	TRBJ1-5	.	CASTSATGYSNQPQHF	TGTGCCAGCACCTCGGCGACGGGATATAGCAATCAGCCCCAGCATTTT
.	TRBV28	TRBJ1-5	.	CASSLAGGFQPQHF	TGTGCCAGCAGCTTGGCGGGGGGGTTTCAGCCCCAGCATTTT
TRBD1	TRBV6-6	TRBJ2-2	.	CASSGTANTGELFF	TGTGCCAGCTCCGGGACAGCGAACACCGGGGAGCTGTTTTTT
.	TRBV7-2	TRBJ1-1	.	CASSFRRTEAFF	TGTGCCAGCAGCTTCCGGCGCACTGAAGCTTTCTTT
.	TRBV28	TRBJ1-2	few	CASSLLGGVNGYTF	TGTGCCAGCAGTTTACTCGGGGGAGTGAATGGCTACACCTTC
.	TRBV5-8	TRBJ1-6	.	CASSLGPVGLRGSPLHF	TGTGCCAGCAGCTTGGGACCCGTTGGGCTTCGGGGTTCACCCCTCCACTTT
.	TRBV18	TRBJ1-3	.	CASSPAGAGNTIYF	TGTGCCAGCTCACCAGCCGGGGCTGGAAACACCATATATTTT
.	TRBV6-5	TRBJ2-1	.	CATALDWALDNEQFF	TGTGCCACCGCCCTCGACTGGGCGTTGGACAATGAGCAGTTCTTC
.	TRBV6-4	TRBJ1-3	.	CASSSPGEPSGNTIYF	TGTGCCAGCAGCAGTCCAGGTGAACCCTCTGGAAACACCATATATTTT
.	TRBV4-1	TRBJ2-1	few	CASSPWVQGESSYNEQFF	TGCGCCAGCAGCCCCTGGGTACAGGGCGAAAGCTCCTACAATGAGCAGTTCTTC
TRBD1	TRBV6-5	TRBJ1-1	.	CASREPGQDTEAFF	TGTGCCAGCAGGGAACCGGGACAGGACACTGAAGCTTTCTTT
TRBD2	TRBV9	TRBJ2-3	.	CASSVEVAGGHKDTQYF	TGTGCCAGCAGCGTAGAGGTAGCGGGGGGGCATAAAGATACGCAGTATTTT